Listed here are 25 T cell receptor beta chains from one sample, sequenced in a study of low-dose radiotherapy and immunotherapy resistance in tumors. Noted time point: before trial treatment. First-strand cDNA relied on TRAV- and TRBV-specific primers spanning alpha and beta chains. Over roughly 19 PCR cycles, TCRs were amplified from a constant-region primer and V-primer adapter. TCRdb processed the reads anew with MiXCR; each CDR3 protein has one entry. Of over 55,000 distinct CDR3 sequences listed, around 32% were seen once; the top ten hold around 10%. The sequencing here drew on PBMCs, taken before treatment. The receptors here all came from a female donor with ovarian cancer.

The chain joins TRBV18 to TRBJ2-7; D possibly corresponds to TRBD1 (5 bases). From germline, CDR1 is KGHSH and CDR2 LQKENI. The CDR3 spans 16 residues. The germline V and J ends were trimmed by 0 bases and 1 base, with 13 bases remaining between them. In nucleotides, the CDR3 is TGTGCCAGCTCACCACCCTTTCCACCAGGGTCCTACGAGCAGTACTTC. It encodes CASSPPFPPGSYEQYF.

The chain carries TRBV6-2 or TRBV6-3 and TRBJ1-3, with D possibly matching TRBD1 (5 bases). The germline gives CDR1 MNHEY, CDR2 SVGEGT. The CDR3 has 15 amino acids. Trimming removed 6 bases from V and 0 bases from J, with 12 bases in between. CDR3 sequence (DNA): TGTGCCAGCAGCTCCGGGGGGACCTCTGGAAACACCATATATTTT. It yields the protein CASSSGGTSGNTIYF.

To note about this clonotype: A far larger clone is a single base away, which makes a read error likely. The rearrangement joins TRBV2 to TRBJ1-1; 9 bases fit TRBD1. Germline CDR1 SNHLY, CDR2 FYNNEI. With V trimmed by 6 bases and J by 2 bases, 10 bases remained unmatched. The CDR3 contains 16 residues. The CDR3 nucleotides are TGTGCCAGCAGCAGTTGGGACAGGGATTCCAACACTGAAGCTTTCTTT. It yields the protein CASSSWDRDSNTEAFF.

This clonotype was picked up many times. Relative to the germline gene, one junction end is altered; a read error may explain this. The chain links TRBV6-5 to TRBJ2-7; tentatively, D is TRBD2 (6 bases). Per germline, CDR1 MNHEY and CDR2 SVGAGI. CDR3 length equals 13 residues. The CDR3 loop is CASSGGTNDLIFF. The CDR3, as DNA: TGTGCCAGCAGTGGCGGGACGAACGACTTGATATTCTTC.

This clonotype showed up many times. The V gene is TRBV27, the J gene TRBJ2-1; possible D gene TRBD2, 5 bases. V was shortened by 6 bases and J by 8 bases, with 14 bases between the two germline ends. The germline gives CDR1 MNHEY, CDR2 SMNVEV (reference sequence). The length of the CDR3 is 13 residues. This chain's CDR3 is CASRQLDGDEQFF. CDR3 DNA sequence: TGTGCCAGCAGACAACTAGACGGGGATGAGCAGTTCTTC.

A word on this clonotype: Given a much more abundant clone one base away, this may be a read error. This chain joins TRBV10-3 and TRBJ1-2; possible D gene TRBD1, 5 bases. Deletions cut 6 bases from V and 8 bases from J, with 13 bases between. The CDR3 extends over 12 amino acids. Germline CDR1 is ENHRY and CDR2 is SYGVKD. The CDR3 DNA is TGTGCCATCAGCCGGGTCAGGGAAGGCTACACCTTC. It codes for CAISRVREGYTF.

The gene calls are TRBV20-1 and TRBJ2-7, with D possibly TRBD1 on 6 matching bases. This CDR3 has 17 amino acids. V was shortened by 5 bases and J by 0 bases, with 23 bases between the two germline ends. Germline CDR1 and CDR2: DFQATT and SNEGSKA (reference sequence). In nucleotides, the CDR3 is TGCAGTGCTCGATTTTCCTTCAGGGGCTCTAACTCCTACGAGCAGTACTTC. It encodes CSARFSFRGSNSYEQYF.

V usage is TRBV28 and J usage is TRBJ2-7; D call uncertain. CDR3 size: 13 residues. From germline, CDR1 is MDHEN and CDR2 SYDVKM. V dropped 5 bases and J dropped 6 bases, with 14 bases sitting between them. CDR3: CASSPYTRSEQYF. The CDR3 DNA is TGTGCCAGCAGTCCCTACACCAGATCCGAGCAGTACTTC.

This chain uses TRBV7-2 with TRBJ2-1, with TRBD2 as a possible D gene (5 bases). This CDR3 has 16 amino acids. Germline V gives CDR1 SGHTA, CDR2 FQGNSA. The germline V and J ends were trimmed by 5 bases and 0 bases, with 14 bases remaining between them. For the CDR3, the DNA is TGTGCCAGCAGCCCAACTGGCGGGCGCTCCTACAATGAGCAGTTCTTC. Its translation: CASSPTGGRSYNEQFF.

In this sample, this clonotype turned up many times. V and J are TRBV5-1 and TRBJ2-3; TRBD1 matches 8 bases. This CDR3 comprises 16 residues. CDR1 is SGHRS and CDR2 is YFSETQ in the germline V gene. Trimming removed 4 bases from V and 1 base from J; junction bases left unmatched: 8. The DNA for the CDR3 is TGCGCCAGCAGCACGAACACGGGACAGGGCACAGATACGCAGTATTTT. Its translation is CASSTNTGQGTDTQYF.

This clonotype was recorded many times. The rearrangement links TRBV20-1 to TRBJ2-7; perhaps D is TRBD1 or TRBD2 (5 bases each). Trimming shortened V by 1 base and J by 1 base, and 11 bases separated the two germline ends. CDR1 and CDR2 from the germline V gene are DFQATT and SNEGSKA (reference sequence). The length of the CDR3 is 14 residues. The CDR3 DNA is TGCAGTGCTAGAGGGGGGACGTCATCCTACGAGCAGTACTTC. Protein: CSARGGTSSYEQYF.

At least ten counts were recorded for this clonotype. This sequence joins TRBV24-1 and TRBJ2-1; D is tentatively TRBD1 or TRBD2 (6 bases each). The CDR3 sequence is 16 residues long. The ends were cut back, 1 base at V and 8 bases at J, with 17 bases in the middle. CDR1 is KGHDR, CDR2 SFDVKD, per germline. The CDR3 here is CATSDFRGRFGYEQFF. The CDR3 DNA reads TGTGCCACCAGTGATTTTCGGGGGCGGTTTGGCTATGAGCAGTTCTTC.

This clonotype occurred many times. J is TRBJ1-6 and V is TRBV28; a possible D gene is TRBD1 (5 bases). The germline V gene has CDR1 MDHEN and CDR2 SYDVKM. The V and J ends lost 6 bases and 10 bases respectively, with 19 bases between them. The CDR3 loop spans 15 amino acids. The CDR3 bases are TGTGCCAGCAGCCGAAACCGGGACCCGGGGTCACCCCTCCACTTT. Translation gives CASSRNRDPGSPLHF. The complete variable domain, with remaining parts taken from reference TRBV28 and TRBJ1-6, reads DVKVTQSSRYLVKRTGEKVFLECVQDMDHENMFWYRQDPGLGLRLIYFSYDVKMKEKGDIPEGYSVSREKKERFSLILESASTNQTSMYLCASSRNRDPGSPLHFGNGTRLTVT.

CDR3 in amino acids: CAIGQGNEKLFF. As DNA, the CDR3 is TGTGCCATCGGCCAGGGTAATGAAAAACTGTTTTTT. The genes are TRBV10-3 and TRBJ1-4, with D possibly matching TRBD1 (5 bases). The CDR3 has 12 amino acids. CDR1 and CDR2 from the germline V gene are ENHRY and SYGVKD. Between the trimmed V and J ends, which lost 8 bases and 4 bases, there was a span of 8 bases.

This clonotype was seen many times. The V and J genes are TRBV7-2 and TRBJ1-1, with D unclear. Per the germline V gene, CDR1 is SGHTA and CDR2 is FQGNSA. V was cut by 0 bases and J by 0 bases, with 8 bases left in between. This CDR3 is 15 amino acids long. The CDR3 DNA reads as TGTGCCAGCAGCTTAGCCTTAGGCATGAACACTGAAGCTTTCTTT. Its protein product is CASSLALGMNTEAFF.

The rearrangement links TRBV5-6 to TRBJ1-2; D is ambiguous. The CDR3 is 15 amino acids. The germline V gene has CDR1 SGHDT and CDR2 YYEEEE. V was shortened by 0 bases and J by 4 bases, with 13 bases between the two germline ends. The CDR3 bases are TGTGCCAGCAGCTTGGTGGCCCGGGATCCCTATGGCTACACCTTC. Its protein is CASSLVARDPYGYTF.

This clonotype was counted ten times or more. V gene TRBV5-4 combines with J gene TRBJ1-2; 9 bases match TRBD1. The CDR3 contains 15 residues. In germline, CDR1 is SGHNT, CDR2 YYREEE (reference sequence). The trim removed 0 bases at V and 2 bases at J, leaving 2 bases unmatched. The CDR3 spells CASSLGGQGNYGYTF. The DNA of the CDR3 is TGTGCCAGCAGCTTGGGGGGACAGGGAAACTATGGCTACACCTTC.

This clonotype was seen many times. The chain combines TRBV7-9 with TRBJ2-3; D is ambiguous. Germline V CDR1 and CDR2: SEHNR, FQNEAQ (reference sequence). Trimming pared 1 base from V and 5 bases from J, leaving 10 bases between. The CDR3 totals 14 residues. The CDR3 region is CASSLGDGEDTQYF. The CDR3 nucleotides are TGTGCCAGCAGCTTAGGGGATGGGGAAGATACGCAGTATTTT.

This clonotype occurred many times. The CDR3 DNA follows: TGTGCCAGCAGTTCGGTCAGTGGGGAGCTGTTTTTT. This sequence encodes CASSSVSGELFF. The rearrangement uses TRBV28 and TRBJ2-2; D gene ambiguous. Between the trimmed V and J ends, which lost 4 bases and 8 bases, there was a span of 8 bases. CDR1 is MDHEN, CDR2 SYDVKM, per germline. The CDR3 has 12 amino acids.

The chain is built from TRBV11-2 and TRBJ1-5; TRBD1 matches at 10 bases. Germline trimming cut 5 bases from V and 2 bases from J; bases unmatched to any gene: 9. CDR3 length: 17 amino acids. Germline lookup yields CDR1 SGHAT and CDR2 FQNNGV. The CDR3: CASSRGSGTGGNQPQHF. In DNA form, the CDR3 reads TGTGCCAGCAGCCGAGGGTCCGGGACAGGGGGCAATCAGCCCCAGCATTTT.

Ten or more counts support this clonotype. The rearrangement links TRBV19 to TRBJ2-3; D call uncertain. The CDR3 loop spans 14 amino acids. Trimming cost V 4 bases and J 6 bases, with 14 bases left between them. CDR1 LNHDA and CDR2 SQIVND come from the germline V gene (reference sequence). CDR3 bases: TGTGCCAGTAGTACCCCACCGACCTGGGATACGCAGTATTTT. This sequence encodes CASSTPPTWDTQYF.

A note on this clonotype: A read error is the likely source, as a far larger clone sits one nucleotide away. The chain is built from TRBV5-6 and TRBJ2-1; 9 bases align to TRBD2. Germline V gives CDR1 SGHDT, CDR2 YYEEEE. V dropped 5 bases and J dropped 0; count of bases not matched to a gene: 3. The CDR3 has 15 amino acids. In nucleotides, the CDR3 is TGTGCCAGCAGTTTTAGCGGGAGCTCCTACAATGAGCAGTTCTTC. Encoded protein: CASSFSGSSYNEQFF.

This clonotype was recorded many times. The chain has TRBV12-3 or TRBV12-4 and TRBJ2-1; 8 positions match TRBD2. The CDR3 is 16 residues long. With V trimmed by 5 bases and J by 4 bases, 10 bases remained unmatched. CDR3 in amino acids: CASSRPGLGGYNEQFF. DNA for the CDR3: TGTGCCAGCAGTCGTCCGGGACTAGGTGGATACAATGAGCAGTTCTTC.

V is TRBV18 and J is TRBJ2-1, with D perhaps matching TRBD1 or TRBD2 (5 bases each). CDR3 length: 15 residues. Per the germline V gene, CDR1 is KGHSH and CDR2 is LQKENI. V was shortened by 1 base and J by 6 bases, with 13 bases between the two germline ends. In DNA form, the CDR3 reads TGTGCCAGCTCACCACAGGGGAGCCCTCTCAATGAGCAGTTCTTC. Protein sequence: CASSPQGSPLNEQFF.

The rearrangement links TRBV5-4 to TRBJ2-1; 11 bases map to TRBD2. Germline V gives CDR1 SGHNT, CDR2 YYREEE (reference sequence). V lost 2 bases to trimming and J lost 8 bases; unmatched junction nucleotides: 12. CDR3 length: 17 amino acids. This CDR3 is CASSLRLAGYGLDEQFF. CDR3 DNA: TGTGCCAGCAGCTTAAGACTAGCGGGATATGGTCTGGATGAGCAGTTCTTC.